The 31 T cell receptor beta chains reported below all come from one sample, sequenced in a study of T cells in Graves' hyperthyroidism and ophthalmopathy (dated by TCRdb to between 2018 and 2020). Libraries came from multiplex PCR. Sequencing instrument: Illumina HiSeq 2000. TCR beta CDR3 regions were amplified from RNA transcripts. The TCR CDR3 was subjected to a first round of RT-PCR using the HTBI primer set and the Qiagen OneStep RT-PCR kit. TCRdb applied fastp at Q25 and MiXCR to the public reads, then kept only in-frame beta chains. Each entry merges the rows of one CDR3 protein and shows their most common DNA and genes. Here the sample has around 580,000 distinct CDR3 sequences; just over 45% occur a single time. The ten biggest clones cover around 7.7% of the sample. Sequenced: peripheral blood or thyroid tissue (not recorded which). The receptors were sampled from a woman aged 18-29 years with Graves' hyperthyroidism.

In its sample, this clonotype was seen many times. V gene TRBV5-1 combines with J gene TRBJ2-7; 8 bases are shared with TRBD1. The CDR3 spans 13 residues. Per the germline V gene, CDR1 is SGHRS and CDR2 is YFSETQ. V lost 4 bases to trimming and J lost 6 bases; unmatched junction nucleotides: 6. The CDR3 reads CASSVRTGGEQYF. The CDR3 region has the DNA TGCGCCAGCAGCGTCAGAACAGGGGGCGAGCAGTACTTC. Based on the CDR3 plus reference TRBV5-1 and TRBJ2-7, the full variable domain is KAGVTQTPRYLIKTRGQQVTLSCSPISGHRSVSWYQQTPGQGLQFLFEYFSETQRNKGNFPGRFSGRQFSNSRSEMNVSTLELGDSALYLCASSVRTGGEQYFGPGTRLTVT.

The rearrangement uses TRBV12-3 or TRBV12-4 and TRBJ1-1, with 8 nucleotides matching TRBD1. The length of the CDR3 is 15 residues. V lost 6 bases and J lost 5; bases outside the gene matches: 11. CDR3 residues: CASSWTGTGATEAFF. CDR3 in DNA: TGTGCCAGCAGCTGGACAGGGACTGGCGCTACTGAAGCTTTCTTT.

As for this clonotype: The CDR3 does not close with the conserved phenylalanine or tryptophan, likely indicating a read error. Because the CDR3's place on the DNA is in doubt, the DNA is left out and the CDR3 is given as listed by TCRdb. The chain joins TRBV9 to TRBJ1-2. The CDR3 extends over 8 residues, inclusive of both ends. Germline V lookup: CDR1 SGDLS, CDR2 YYNGEE. The CDR3 spells CASSVGLA.

This clonotype was seen at least ten times. The rearrangement uses TRBV11-2 and TRBJ2-6; possibly TRBD1 for D (6 bases). Trimming shortened V by 5 bases and J by 6 bases, and 14 bases separated the two germline ends. The germline V gene has CDR1 SGHAT and CDR2 FQNNGV. The CDR3 contains 15 residues. Written as DNA, the CDR3 is TGTGCCAGCAGCCCGGACAGCCCTCAGGCCAACGTCCTGACTTTC. This encodes CASSPDSPQANVLTF.

The sample holds one count of this clonotype. This chain links TRBV7-6 with TRBJ1-2, with 8 bases aligning to TRBD1. Germline loops: CDR1 SGHVS, CDR2 FNYEAQ. The trim removed 4 bases at V and 4 bases at J, leaving 8 bases unmatched. The CDR3 spans 15 residues. Written as DNA, the CDR3 is TGTGCCAGCAGCTCCGGACAGGGTATTGCCTATGGCTACACCTTC. Translating it yields CASSSGQGIAYGYTF.

The V call is TRBV29-1, the J call TRBJ2-2; TRBD2 is a possible D gene (5 bases). V lost 4 bases to trimming and J lost 5 bases, with 14 bases between them. CDR1 is SQVTM and CDR2 is ANQGSEA in the germline V gene. CDR3 length: 14 residues. The CDR3 sequence: CSVVPEEGTGELFF. CDR3 DNA sequence: TGCAGCGTTGTCCCGGAGGAAGGTACCGGGGAGCTGTTTTTT.

This chain connects TRBV18 to TRBJ1-2, with 8 bases lining up with TRBD1. Trimming cost V 6 bases and J 4 bases; bases outside gene matches: 7. This CDR3 comprises 14 residues. Germline values: CDR1 KGHSH, CDR2 LQKENI. CDR3 bases: TGTGCCAGCTCTCCGGACAGGGAGGGCTATGGCTACACCTTC. Translated: CASSPDREGYGYTF.

This clonotype was seen ten or more times. V usage is TRBV9 and J usage is TRBJ2-5; a weak D match, TRBD2 (6 bases). Germline V gene lookup returns CDR1 SGDLS and CDR2 YYNGEE. The CDR3 covers 16 residues. The V gene lost 5 bases and the J gene lost 1 base, with 18 bases spanning the gap. CDR3 protein: CASSPAGSGRQETQYF. CDR3 coding DNA: TGTGCCAGCAGTCCCGCCGGTAGCGGACGCCAAGAGACCCAGTACTTC.

Many counts were recorded for this clonotype. This sequence joins TRBV5-1 and TRBJ1-1, with D hard to call. The CDR3 is made up of 15 amino acids. V was trimmed by 0 bases and J by 0 bases, leaving 9 bases between them. CDR1 SGHRS and CDR2 YFSETQ come from the germline V gene. This chain's CDR3 is CASSLERAVNTEAFF. CDR3 sequence (DNA): TGCGCCAGCAGCTTGGAGAGGGCCGTGAACACTGAAGCTTTCTTT. Full variable domain (remainder filled in from reference TRBV5-1 and TRBJ1-1): KAGVTQTPRYLIKTRGQQVTLSCSPISGHRSVSWYQQTPGQGLQFLFEYFSETQRNKGNFPGRFSGRQFSNSRSEMNVSTLELGDSALYLCASSLERAVNTEAFFGQGTRLTVV.

This clonotype was picked up one time. This may arise from a read error, as a much more abundant clone is one base away. Lacking the conserved final phenylalanine or tryptophan, this CDR3 likely reflects a read error. The chain employs TRBV27 and TRBJ1-5; no firm D call. The CDR3 runs 13 residues. Germline CDR1 MNHEY, CDR2 SMNVEV (reference sequence). The V and J ends lost 3 bases and 9 bases respectively, with 12 bases between them. CDR3 DNA: TGTGCCAGCAGTTTTAGAGCGGATTCGCCCCAGCATTCT. Amino acids: CASSFRADSPQHS.

This sequence joins TRBV2 and TRBJ2-3; 11 bases line up with TRBD2. Germline loops: CDR1 SNHLY, CDR2 FYNNEI. With 4 bases clipped from V and 5 bases from J, the junction kept 8 bases outside the gene matches. This CDR3 comprises 16 residues. The CDR3 spells CASSGGSGRAGDTQYF. The CDR3 DNA sequence: TGTGCCAGCAGTGGTGGTAGCGGGAGGGCGGGAGATACGCAGTATTTT.

This clonotype was counted at least ten times. This chain uses TRBV12-3 or TRBV12-4 with TRBJ1-1, with a possible D match to TRBD1 (6 bases). This CDR3 has 14 amino acids. V was pared by 7 bases and J by 4 bases, with 16 bases between. CDR3 residues: CASTRTARSTEAFF. Written as DNA, the CDR3 is TGTGCCAGCACCAGGACAGCTCGAAGCACTGAAGCTTTCTTT.

This clonotype was counted at least ten times. The rearrangement uses TRBV5-6 and TRBJ2-5; D is uncertain. Germline V gene lookup returns CDR1 SGHDT and CDR2 YYEEEE. The CDR3 sequence is 13 residues long. Trimming removed 4 bases at V and 13 bases at J, with 20 bases between. The CDR3 DNA sequence: TGTGCCAGCAGCAACCCGGCGGTTCAGGTGCCGTACTTC. Translation gives CASSNPAVQVPYF. The whole variable domain, filled in from reference TRBV5-6 and TRBJ2-5, reads DAGVTQSPTHLIKTRGQQVTLRCSPKSGHDTVSWYQQALGQGPQFIFQYYEEEERQRGNFPDRFSGHQFPNYSSELNVNALLLGDSALYLCASSNPAVQVPYFGPGTRLLVL.

This clonotype was seen ten or more times. J is TRBJ2-5 and V is TRBV2, with 7 bases matching TRBD2. CDR1 and CDR2 (germline): SNHLY, FYNNEI. The CDR3 covers 11 residues. V was clipped by 8 bases and J by 5 bases; unmatched bases: 2. CDR3 region: CASGLGETQYF. Here the CDR3 DNA reads TGTGCCAGCGGACTAGGGGAGACCCAGTACTTC.

This sequence joins TRBV20-1 and TRBJ2-1; tentatively, D is TRBD2 (6 bases). V lost 2 bases to trimming and J lost 7 bases, with 18 bases between them. The germline V gene has CDR1 DFQATT and CDR2 SNEGSKA (reference sequence). This CDR3 has 15 amino acids. The CDR3 sequence is CSARRSGGIGNEQFF. Here the CDR3 DNA reads TGCAGTGCTAGAAGGAGTGGCGGGATTGGAAATGAGCAGTTCTTC.

The rearrangement joins TRBV19 to TRBJ2-4; D is perhaps TRBD2 (5 bases). This CDR3 comprises 13 residues. Germline loops: CDR1 LNHDA, CDR2 SQIVND (reference sequence). V lost 8 bases and J 7 bases, leaving 15 bases between the germline ends. This CDR3 reads CASALWGENIQYF. The DNA of the CDR3 is TGTGCCAGTGCGCTCTGGGGAGAGAACATTCAGTACTTC.

In this sample, this clonotype turned up many times. The gene calls are TRBV7-2 and TRBJ2-5; no definite D call. V was pared by 3 bases and J by 3 bases, with 11 bases between. The CDR3 loop spans 14 amino acids. Germline V gene sequence: CDR1 SGHTA, CDR2 FQGNSA. CDR3 nucleotide sequence: TGTGCCAGCAGCTTCAGACTGGTAGAAGAGACCCAGTACTTC. Amino acid sequence: CASSFRLVEETQYF.

This clonotype showed up many times. The junction and the germline gene differ at one end; a read error may be behind it. The V call is TRBV5-1, the J call TRBJ2-5; D remains ambiguous. This CDR3 is 14 amino acids long. Germline V gives CDR1 SGHRS, CDR2 YFSETQ. The CDR3 DNA reads TGTGCCAGCAGCTTAGGTCAGGCCAAAGAGACCCAGTACTTC. Translated, it gives CASSLGQAKETQYF.

Regarding this clonotype: A much bigger clone sits one base away, suggesting this may be a read error. The chain has TRBV7-9 and TRBJ1-2; D remains unclear. Germline V CDR1 and CDR2: SEHNR, FQNEAQ (reference sequence). V gave up 3 bases and J gave up 4 bases, with 12 bases separating them. The CDR3 covers 14 residues. The CDR3 region has the DNA TGTGCCAGCAGCTTCCGGGTAGGGCTCTATGGCTACACCTTC. Translated: CASSFRVGLYGYTF.

This clonotype occurred a few times. This rearrangement joins TRBV7-3 to TRBJ2-7; 13 positions match TRBD2. The closer fit of TRBJ2-1 to the DNA end suggests the J call may be wrong. This CDR3 has 13 amino acids. Germline values: CDR1 SGHTA, CDR2 FQGTGA. The chain's CDR3 is CASSLGLAGEQFF. The CDR3 DNA reads as TGTGCCAGCAGCTTGGGACTAGCGGGAGAGCAGTTCTTC.

This clonotype has a count of ten or more. This chain uses TRBV19 with TRBJ2-5; 7 positions match TRBD1. V shed 6 bases, J shed 5 bases, and the junction held 18 bases outside the gene matches. The CDR3 contains 17 residues. Germline V gives CDR1 LNHDA, CDR2 SQIVND (reference sequence). DNA of the CDR3: TGTGCCAGTAGCCCAGAGGGGGCACAGTTAGGGACGGAGACCCAGTACTTC. Translation gives CASSPEGAQLGTETQYF.

The J gene is TRBJ1-2, the V gene TRBV7-3; D is perhaps TRBD1 (6 bases). The V gene's germline CDR1 is SGHTA and CDR2 FQGTGA. V was shortened by 6 bases and J by 7 bases, with 21 bases between the two germline ends. The CDR3 is 15 amino acids. CDR3 in DNA: TGTGCCAGCAGAAGGACTAGCGGGGGCTGGTCTGGCTACACCTTC. Translation gives CASRRTSGGWSGYTF.

This sequence joins TRBV10-3 and TRBJ1-5; TRBD1 might be the D (5 bases). The CDR3 runs to 13 residues. CDR1 is ENHRY, CDR2 SYGVKD, per germline. Trimming stripped 10 bases from V and 4 bases from J, with 14 bases between. The CDR3 coding sequence is TGTGCCACCGGGACTAGCGGGAATCAGCCCCAGCATTTT. It translates to CATGTSGNQPQHF.

The chain carries TRBV12-3 or TRBV12-4 and TRBJ2-7, with 14 bases aligning to TRBD2. The CDR3 loop spans 14 amino acids. With 7 bases clipped from V and 6 bases from J, the junction kept 5 bases outside the gene matches. In DNA form, the CDR3 reads TGTGCCAGCAAACGACTAGCGGGAGGGTCCGAGCAGTACTTC. Its protein is CASKRLAGGSEQYF.

This chain links TRBV10-3 with TRBJ1-2; 9 bases match TRBD1. Per the germline V gene, CDR1 is ENHRY and CDR2 is SYGVKD. This CDR3 contains 19 residues. The trim removed 3 bases at V and 7 bases at J, leaving 21 bases unmatched. The CDR3 region is CAISDRRDRDWNEQSGYTF. CDR3 DNA sequence: TGTGCCATCAGTGACCGCCGGGACAGGGATTGGAATGAGCAGTCTGGCTACACCTTC.

This chain connects TRBV19 to TRBJ1-5, with D unresolved. Germline CDR1 reads LNHDA; CDR2 reads SQIVND (reference sequence). There are 13 residues in the CDR3. V dropped 8 bases and J dropped 2 bases, with 10 bases sitting between them. CDR3 in amino acids: CASDLSGNQPQHF. For the CDR3, the DNA is TGTGCCAGTGATTTGAGTGGCAATCAGCCCCAGCATTTT. The whole variable domain, filled in from reference TRBV19 and TRBJ1-5, reads DGGITQSPKYLFRKEGQNVTLSCEQNLNHDAMYWYRQDPGQGLRLIYYSQIVNDFQKGDIAEGYSVSREKKESFPLTVTSAQKNPTAFYLCASDLSGNQPQHFGDGTRLSIL.

This chain links TRBV20-1 with TRBJ1-1; TRBD1 matches 10 bases. CDR3 length: 13 residues. V was clipped by 3 bases and J by 10 bases; unmatched bases: 8. Germline CDR1 DFQATT, CDR2 SNEGSKA (reference sequence). CDR3 DNA sequence: TGCAGTGCTAGGGGGACAGGGGAATATGGAGCTTTCTTT. It specifies CSARGTGEYGAFF.

In its sample, this clonotype was seen many times. CDR3 in amino acids: CSVGTSGELFF. The CDR3 DNA is TGCAGCGTTGGGACGTCTGGGGAGCTGTTTTTT. This sequence joins TRBV29-1 and TRBJ2-2; no clear D. The CDR3 runs to 11 residues. CDR1 SQVTM and CDR2 ANQGSEA come from the germline V gene. Trimming shortened V by 4 bases and J by 8 bases, and 8 bases separated the two germline ends.

This clonotype was recorded at least ten times. The chain uses TRBV7-9 and TRBJ1-1, with TRBD1 identical over 9 bases. The CDR3 runs 14 residues. Germline-derived CDR1 and CDR2 are SEHNR and FQNEAQ (reference sequence). After removal of 6 bases from V and 6 bases from J, the junction contained 8 bases not matched to a gene. Written as DNA, the CDR3 is TGTGCCAGCAGTGAACAGGGGGCGCAGGCTGAAGCTTTCTTT. Residues: CASSEQGAQAEAFF.

This clonotype was found a few times. The V gene is TRBV5-5, the J gene TRBJ2-7, with D possibly called TRBD1 or TRBD2 (6 bases each). V was pared by 0 bases and J by 3 bases, with 13 bases between. Germline V lookup: CDR1 SGHKS, CDR2 YYEKEE (reference sequence). The CDR3 is 15 amino acids. In nucleotides, the CDR3 is TGTGCCAGCAGCTTGGGGGGGGCGCGGGGCTACGAGCAGTACTTC. Translated, it gives CASSLGGARGYEQYF.

The chain recombines TRBV7-2 with TRBJ2-5; the D gene is possibly TRBD2 (7 bases). V was cut by 2 bases and J by 7 bases, with 11 bases left in between. Per germline, CDR1 SGHTA and CDR2 FQGNSA. CDR3 length equals 13 residues. DNA for the CDR3: TGTGCCAGCAGCTTACGGGGGGCTGGGACCCAGTACTTC. Translating gives CASSLRGAGTQYF.